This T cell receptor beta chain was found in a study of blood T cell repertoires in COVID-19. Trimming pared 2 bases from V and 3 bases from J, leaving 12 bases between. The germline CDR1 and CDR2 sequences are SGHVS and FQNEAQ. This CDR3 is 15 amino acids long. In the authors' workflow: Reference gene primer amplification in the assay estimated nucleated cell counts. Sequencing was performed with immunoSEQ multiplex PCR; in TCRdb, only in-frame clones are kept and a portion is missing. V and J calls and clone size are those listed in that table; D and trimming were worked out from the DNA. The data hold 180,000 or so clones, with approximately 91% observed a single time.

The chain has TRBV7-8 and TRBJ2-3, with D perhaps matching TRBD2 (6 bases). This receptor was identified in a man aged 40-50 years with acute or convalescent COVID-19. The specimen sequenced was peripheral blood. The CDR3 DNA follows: TGTGCCAGCAGCTTACGCAGCGGGTGGACAGATACGCAGTATTTT. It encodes CASSLRSGWTDTQYF.